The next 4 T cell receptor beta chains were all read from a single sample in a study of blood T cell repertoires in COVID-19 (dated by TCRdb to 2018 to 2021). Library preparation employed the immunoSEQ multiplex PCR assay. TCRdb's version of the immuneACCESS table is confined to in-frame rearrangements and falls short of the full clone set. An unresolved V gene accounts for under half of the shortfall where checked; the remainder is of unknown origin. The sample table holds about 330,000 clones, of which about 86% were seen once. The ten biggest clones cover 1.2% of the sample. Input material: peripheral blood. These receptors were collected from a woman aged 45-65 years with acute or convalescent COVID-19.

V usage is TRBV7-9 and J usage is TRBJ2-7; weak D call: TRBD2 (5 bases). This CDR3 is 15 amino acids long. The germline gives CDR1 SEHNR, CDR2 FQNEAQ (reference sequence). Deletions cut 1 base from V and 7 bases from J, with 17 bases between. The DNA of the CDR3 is TGTGCCAGCAGCTTAGGAGGAGCGGCGGTCTTAGAGCAGTACTTC. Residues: CASSLGGAAVLEQYF.

The CDR3 nucleotides are TGTGCCACCAGTGACACAGCGGGGTCCAATCAGCCCCAGCATTTT. This sequence encodes CATSDTAGSNQPQHF. The J gene is TRBJ1-5, the V gene TRBV24-1; D gene ambiguous. The germline V and J ends were trimmed by 4 bases and 3 bases, with 12 bases remaining between them. Germline loops: CDR1 KGHDR, CDR2 SFDVKD. The CDR3 spans 15 residues.

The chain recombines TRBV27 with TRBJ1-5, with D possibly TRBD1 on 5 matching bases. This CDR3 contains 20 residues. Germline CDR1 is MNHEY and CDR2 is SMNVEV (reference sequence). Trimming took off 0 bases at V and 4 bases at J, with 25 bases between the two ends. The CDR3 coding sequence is TGTGCCAGCAGTTTATCGGTTACACCGGGACTACCAATAAATAATCAGCCCCAGCATTTT. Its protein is CASSLSVTPGLPINNQPQHF.

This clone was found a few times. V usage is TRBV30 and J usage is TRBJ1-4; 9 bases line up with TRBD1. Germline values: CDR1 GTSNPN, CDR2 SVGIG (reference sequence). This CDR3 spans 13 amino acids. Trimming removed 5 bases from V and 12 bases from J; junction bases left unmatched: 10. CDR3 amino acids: CAWAGTGLGELFF. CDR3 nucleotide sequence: TGTGCCTGGGCCGGGACAGGGCTTGGGGAACTGTTTTTT.